Included here is one T cell receptor beta chain sequence, with context. Antigen specificity is unknown. This sample was included in a study of T-cell memory formation after mild COVID-19. This CDR3 region has 17 residues. Trimming pared 0 bases from V and 2 bases from J, leaving 16 bases between. Looked up from germline, CDR1 is SGHAT and CDR2 is FQDESV (reference sequence). Regarding the study as a whole: Still unconfirmed is whether the second-wave clones peaking on day 37 recognized SARS-CoV-2.

One entry per CDR3 protein results from TCRdb running MiXCR on the 5' RACE reads. Here the sample spans 300,000 to 400,000 distinct CDR3 sequences, 25% to 30% being singletons. This chain joins TRBV11-1 and TRBJ1-1, with D perhaps TRBD1 (5 bases). The receptor was isolated from an adult woman who had mild COVID-19 (a few samples of this study predate the infection). Cell type and time point are not known. Sequencing was carried out using PBMCs or a T cell subset sorted from them (not recorded which). CDR3 nucleotides: TGTGCCAGCAGCTTAGCAGGCAAGGGGTGGATTAACACTGAAGCTTTCTTT. Translating it yields CASSLAGKGWINTEAFF. Based on the CDR3 plus reference TRBV11-1 and TRBJ1-1, the full variable domain is EAEVAQSPRYKITEKSQAVAFWCDPISGHATLYWYRQILGQGPELLVQFQDESVVDDSQLPKDRFSAERLKGVDSTLKIQPAELGDSAMYLCASSLAGKGWINTEAFFGQGTRLTVV.